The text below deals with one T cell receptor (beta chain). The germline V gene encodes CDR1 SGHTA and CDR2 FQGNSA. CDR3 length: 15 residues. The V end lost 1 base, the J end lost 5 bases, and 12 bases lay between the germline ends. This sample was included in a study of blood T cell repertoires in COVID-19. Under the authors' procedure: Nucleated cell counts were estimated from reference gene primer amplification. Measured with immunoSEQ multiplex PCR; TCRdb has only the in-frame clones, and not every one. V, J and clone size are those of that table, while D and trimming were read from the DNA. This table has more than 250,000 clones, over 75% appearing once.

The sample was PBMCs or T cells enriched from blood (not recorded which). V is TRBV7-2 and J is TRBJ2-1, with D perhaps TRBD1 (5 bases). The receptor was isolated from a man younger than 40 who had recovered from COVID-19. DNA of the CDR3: TGTGCCAGCAGCTTAGATTCAGGGTCTCACAATGAGCAGTTCTTC. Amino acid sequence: CASSLDSGSHNEQFF. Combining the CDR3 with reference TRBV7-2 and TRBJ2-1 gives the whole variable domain GAGVSQSPSNKVTEKGKDVELRCDPISGHTALYWYRQSLGQGLEFLIYFQGNSAPDKSGLPSDRFSAERTGGSVSTLTIQRTQQEDSAVYLCASSLDSGSHNEQFFGPGTRLTVL.